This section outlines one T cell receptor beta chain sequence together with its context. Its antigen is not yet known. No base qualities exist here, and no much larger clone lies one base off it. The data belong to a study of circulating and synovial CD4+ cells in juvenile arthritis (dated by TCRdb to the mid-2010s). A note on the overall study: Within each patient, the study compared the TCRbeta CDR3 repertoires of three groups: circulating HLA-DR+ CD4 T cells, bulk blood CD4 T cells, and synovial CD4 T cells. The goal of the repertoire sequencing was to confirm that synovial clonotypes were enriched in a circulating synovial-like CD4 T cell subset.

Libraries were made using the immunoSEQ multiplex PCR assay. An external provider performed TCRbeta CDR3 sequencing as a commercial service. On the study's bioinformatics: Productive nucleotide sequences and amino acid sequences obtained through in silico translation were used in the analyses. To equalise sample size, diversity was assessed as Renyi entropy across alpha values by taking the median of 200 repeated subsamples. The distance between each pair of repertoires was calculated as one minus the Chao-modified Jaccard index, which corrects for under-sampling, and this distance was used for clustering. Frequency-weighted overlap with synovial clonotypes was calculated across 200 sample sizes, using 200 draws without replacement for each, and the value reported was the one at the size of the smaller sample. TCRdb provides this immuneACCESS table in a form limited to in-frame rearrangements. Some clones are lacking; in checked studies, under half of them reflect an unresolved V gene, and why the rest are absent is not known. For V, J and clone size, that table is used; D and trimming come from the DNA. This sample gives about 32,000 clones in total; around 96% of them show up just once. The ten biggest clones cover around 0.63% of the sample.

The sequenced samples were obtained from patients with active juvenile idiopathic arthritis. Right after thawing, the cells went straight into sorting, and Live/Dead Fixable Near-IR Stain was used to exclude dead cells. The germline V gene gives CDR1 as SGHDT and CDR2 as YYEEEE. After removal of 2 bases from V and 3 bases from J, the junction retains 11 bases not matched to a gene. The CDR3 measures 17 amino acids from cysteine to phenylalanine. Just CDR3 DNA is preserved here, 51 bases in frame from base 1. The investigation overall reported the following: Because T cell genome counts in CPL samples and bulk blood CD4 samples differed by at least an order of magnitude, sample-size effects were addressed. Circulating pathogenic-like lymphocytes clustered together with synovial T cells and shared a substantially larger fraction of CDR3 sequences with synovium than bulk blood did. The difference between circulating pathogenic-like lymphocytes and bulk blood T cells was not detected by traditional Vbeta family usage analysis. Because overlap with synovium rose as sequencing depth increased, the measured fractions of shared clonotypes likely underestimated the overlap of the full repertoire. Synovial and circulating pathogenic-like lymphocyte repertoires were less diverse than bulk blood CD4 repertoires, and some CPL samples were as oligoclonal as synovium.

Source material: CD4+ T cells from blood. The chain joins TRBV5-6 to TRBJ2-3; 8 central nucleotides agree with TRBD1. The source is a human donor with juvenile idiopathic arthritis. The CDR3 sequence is CASSFRSGGAGTDTQYF. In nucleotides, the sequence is TGTGCCAGCAGCTTTCGTTCAGGGGGCGCAGGGACAGATACGCAGTATTTT.